This passage covers 3 T cell receptor beta chains from one sample sequenced in a study of shared clonotypes between healthy human individuals. Assay: immunoSEQ multiplex PCR; the TCRdb copy retains only in-frame clones and omits some. The sample carries a few million clones, more than 85% recorded once. The material sequenced was naive CD4+ T cells from PBMCs. Subset noted: CD45RA+ positively selected. The receptors originated from a man between 18 and 29 years old in good health. Some clones in this sample may be carry-over from other donors' samples.

This sequence joins TRBV11-3 and TRBJ2-2, with D possibly matching TRBD1 (5 bases). Germline V CDR1 and CDR2: SGHNT, YENEEA. The length of the CDR3 is 14 residues. Trimming shortened V by 5 bases and J by 3 bases, and 10 bases separated the two germline ends. In DNA form, the CDR3 reads TGTGCCAGCAGCCGGACCAGGGACACCGGGGAGCTGTTTTTT. Encoded protein: CASSRTRDTGELFF.

The CDR3 is CASSANFGNEQFF. In DNA form, the CDR3 reads TGTGCCAGCAGCGCCAATTTCGGGAATGAGCAGTTCTTC. The rearrangement uses TRBV7-2 and TRBJ2-1; D is uncertain. This CDR3 comprises 13 residues. V gave up 5 bases and J gave up 7 bases, with 12 bases separating them. The V gene's germline CDR1 is SGHTA and CDR2 FQGNSA.

CDR3 residues: CASSPSGSSYEQYF. CDR3 sequence (DNA): TGTGCCAGCAGCCCTAGCGGGAGCTCCTACGAGCAGTACTTC. The chain carries TRBV7-9 and TRBJ2-7; 10 nucleotides align to TRBD2. Per germline, CDR1 SEHNR and CDR2 FQNEAQ (reference sequence). The CDR3 covers 14 residues. V trimming: 5 bases; J trimming: 0 bases; junction bases outside the gene matches: 1.